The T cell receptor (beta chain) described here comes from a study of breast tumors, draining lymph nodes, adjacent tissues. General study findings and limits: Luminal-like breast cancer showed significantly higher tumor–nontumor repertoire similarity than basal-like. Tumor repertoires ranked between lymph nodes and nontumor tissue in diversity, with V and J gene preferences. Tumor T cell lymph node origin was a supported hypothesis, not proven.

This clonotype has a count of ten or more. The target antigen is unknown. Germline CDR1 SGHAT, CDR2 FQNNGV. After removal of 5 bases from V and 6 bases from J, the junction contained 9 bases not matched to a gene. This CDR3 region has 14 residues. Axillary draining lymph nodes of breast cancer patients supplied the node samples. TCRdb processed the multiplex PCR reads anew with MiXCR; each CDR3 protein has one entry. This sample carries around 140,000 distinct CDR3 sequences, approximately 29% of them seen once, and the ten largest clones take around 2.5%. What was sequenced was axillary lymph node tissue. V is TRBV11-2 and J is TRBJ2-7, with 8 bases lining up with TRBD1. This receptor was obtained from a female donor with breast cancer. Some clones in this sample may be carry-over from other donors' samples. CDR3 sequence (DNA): TGTGCCAGCAGCAAGCAGGGGGCAGTATCCGAGCAGTACTTC. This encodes CASSKQGAVSEQYF.